What follows is one TCR beta chain and its context. Its specificity is not known. These data originate in a study of T-cell memory formation after mild COVID-19. Across the whole study: Largely, the TCR clusters proved donor specific. Whole-study results and caveats: Most CD4+ clones that shrank were in CM and EM, while CD8+ ones turned up in EMRA. The study detected some responding clones in pre-infection memory, suggesting cross-reactive memory joined. Contracting clones from day 15 to 85 showed balanced CD4/CD8; later expanders favored CD4+.

TCRdb ran MiXCR on the 5' RACE reads and lists one entry per CDR3 protein. The data contain about 410,000 distinct CDR3 sequences, roughly a quarter of them seen just once; the ten biggest clones take up 10% to 15%. Input material: PBMCs or a T cell subset sorted from them (not recorded which). The receptor was isolated from an adult woman who had mild COVID-19 (a few samples of this study predate the infection). Cell type and time point are not known.

CDR3 sequence: CASSLAKTADPSTDTQYF. The CDR3 nucleotides are TGTGCCAGCAGCTTAGCGAAAACGGCGGATCCGAGCACAGATACGCAGTATTTT. V and J are TRBV7-2 and TRBJ2-3, with D hard to call. CDR1 is SGHTA, CDR2 FQGNSA, per germline. This CDR3 region has 18 residues. V lost 0 bases to trimming and J lost 0 bases, with 16 bases between them. Supplemented by reference TRBV7-2 and TRBJ2-3, the full variable domain reads GAGVSQSPSNKVTEKGKDVELRCDPISGHTALYWYRQSLGQGLEFLIYFQGNSAPDKSGLPSDRFSAERTGGSVSTLTIQRTQQEDSAVYLCASSLAKTADPSTDTQYFGPGTRLTVL.